A single sample is the source of the 8 T cell receptor beta chains below, sequenced in a study of human T cells and chemical hapten exposure. Time point denoted: healthy volunteer bleed at 6 weeks. Researchers extracted total RNA from unfractionated whole blood. TCRdb analysed the RACE reads with MiXCR anew, one entry per CDR3 protein. The data show some 65,000 distinct CDR3 sequences, with roughly 6.1% seen just once and 3% to 4% held by the top ten. Material for sequencing was whole blood. These receptors came from a female donor in good health. Some clones in this sample may be carry-over from other donors' samples.

J is TRBJ2-1 and V is TRBV6-1; TRBD2 is a possible D gene (6 bases). CDR3 length equals 17 residues. The V gene's germline CDR1 is MNHNS and CDR2 SASEGT. Trimming cost V 8 bases and J 7 bases, with 27 bases left between them. CDR3 sequence: CASPRGEVGTHWNEQFF. DNA for the CDR3: TGTGCCAGCCCAAGAGGGGAGGTTGGGACCCACTGGAATGAGCAGTTCTTC.

The CDR3 nucleotides read TGTGCCAGCAGCCCCATCTCTGGGGCCAACGTCCTGACTTTC. It translates to CASSPISGANVLTF. V usage is TRBV14 and J usage is TRBJ2-6; no firm D call. The CDR3 length is 14 residues. The V end was cut by 4 bases, the J end by 0 bases, with 4 bases between. CDR1 and CDR2 from the germline V gene are SGHDN and FVKESK.

This clonotype was detected ten times or more. J is TRBJ2-7 and V is TRBV28; 7 bases line up with TRBD2. The CDR3 has 15 residues. The trim removed 3 bases at V and 4 bases at J, leaving 9 bases unmatched. Germline CDR1 is MDHEN and CDR2 is SYDVKM. The CDR3 is CASSFFTGGRYEQYF. In nucleotides, the CDR3 is TGTGCCAGCAGTTTTTTTACGGGGGGAAGGTACGAGCAGTACTTC.

This clonotype was picked up many times. CDR3 DNA sequence: TGTGCCATCAGCAGGGACTCCTCCTACGAGCAGTACTTC. Translated: CAISRDSSYEQYF. The chain uses TRBV10-3 and TRBJ2-7; possibly TRBD2 for D (6 bases). The germline V gene has CDR1 ENHRY and CDR2 SYGVKD. The CDR3 runs 13 residues. Trimming removed 6 bases at V and 0 bases at J, with 9 bases between.

The sample holds a few counts of this clonotype. The rearrangement uses TRBV20-1 and TRBJ2-2; no definite D call. The CDR3 has 13 residues. Germline V gene sequence: CDR1 DFQATT, CDR2 SNEGSKA (reference sequence). The germline V and J ends were trimmed by 6 bases and 0 bases, with 8 bases remaining between them. The CDR3 spells CSAPRSNTGELFF. In nucleotides, the CDR3 is TGCAGTGCCCCGAGATCGAACACCGGGGAGCTGTTTTTT.

This clonotype has a count of ten or more. The gene calls are TRBV29-1 and TRBJ2-3; D may correspond to TRBD1 or TRBD2 (5 bases each). V dropped 5 bases and J dropped 0 bases, with 12 bases sitting between them. This CDR3 comprises 14 residues. The germline gives CDR1 SQVTM, CDR2 ANQGSEA. In nucleotides, the CDR3 is TGCAGCGTTTGGGGCGGGTTGAGCACAGATACGCAGTATTTT. Protein sequence: CSVWGGLSTDTQYF.

There are a few counts of this clonotype. The chain combines TRBV5-1 with TRBJ2-2; D possibly matches TRBD1 or TRBD2 (5 bases each). Trimming pared 0 bases from V and 5 bases from J, leaving 14 bases between. Per germline, CDR1 SGHRS and CDR2 YFSETQ. This CDR3 is 16 amino acids long. Here the CDR3 DNA reads TGCGCCAGCAGCTTGGCCGGGGAGACAGAAACCGGGGAGCTGTTTTTT. Translation: CASSLAGETETGELFF.

This clonotype was seen a few times. This chain connects TRBV20-1 to TRBJ2-4, with D perhaps TRBD1 (6 bases). CDR1 and CDR2 (germline): DFQATT, SNEGSKA (reference sequence). The V gene lost 0 bases and the J gene lost 6 bases, with 9 bases spanning the gap. The CDR3 contains 13 residues. As DNA, the CDR3 is TGCAGTGCTAGAGAGACAGGTGGAAACATTCAGTACTTC. Translation gives CSARETGGNIQYF.